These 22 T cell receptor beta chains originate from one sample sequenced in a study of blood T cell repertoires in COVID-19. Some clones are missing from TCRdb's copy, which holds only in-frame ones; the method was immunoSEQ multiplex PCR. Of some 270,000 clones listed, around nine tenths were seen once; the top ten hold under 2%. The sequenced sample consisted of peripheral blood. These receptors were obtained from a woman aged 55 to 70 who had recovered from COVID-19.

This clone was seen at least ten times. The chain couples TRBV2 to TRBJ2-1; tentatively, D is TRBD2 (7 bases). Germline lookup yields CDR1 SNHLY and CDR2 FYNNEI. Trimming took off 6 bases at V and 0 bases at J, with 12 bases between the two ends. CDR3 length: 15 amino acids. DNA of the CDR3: TGTGCCAGCAGAACCGGGGGGCACTCCTACAATGAGCAGTTCTTC. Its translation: CASRTGGHSYNEQFF.

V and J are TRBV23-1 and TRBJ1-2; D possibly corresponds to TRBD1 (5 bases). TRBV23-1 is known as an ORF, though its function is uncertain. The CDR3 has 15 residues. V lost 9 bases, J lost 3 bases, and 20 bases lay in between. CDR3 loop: CARPEAGKGDYGYTF. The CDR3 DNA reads TGCGCCAGACCCGAAGCGGGAAAAGGGGACTATGGCTACACCTTC.

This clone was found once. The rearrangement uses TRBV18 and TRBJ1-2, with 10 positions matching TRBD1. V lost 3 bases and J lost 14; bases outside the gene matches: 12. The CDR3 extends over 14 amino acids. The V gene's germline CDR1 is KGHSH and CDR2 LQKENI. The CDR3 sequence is CASSPGDRDRGPTF. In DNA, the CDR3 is TGTGCCAGCTCACCGGGGGACCGGGACAGGGGACCTACCTTC. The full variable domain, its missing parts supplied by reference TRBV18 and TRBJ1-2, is NAGVMQNPRHLVRRRGQEARLRCSPMKGHSHVYWYRQLPEEGLKFMVYLQKENIIDESGMPKERFSAEFPKEGPSILRIQQVVRGDSAAYFCASSPGDRDRGPTFGSGTRLTVV.

In nucleotides, the CDR3 is TGTGCCAGCAGCAAACAGGGGGCGAGCTCCTACAATGAGCAGTTCTTC. This encodes CASSKQGASSYNEQFF. The genes are TRBV7-2 and TRBJ2-1; 9 bases line up with TRBD1. The CDR3 is 16 amino acids. Germline CDR1 and CDR2: SGHTA and FQGNSA. The trim removed 5 bases at V and 0 bases at J, leaving 5 bases unmatched.

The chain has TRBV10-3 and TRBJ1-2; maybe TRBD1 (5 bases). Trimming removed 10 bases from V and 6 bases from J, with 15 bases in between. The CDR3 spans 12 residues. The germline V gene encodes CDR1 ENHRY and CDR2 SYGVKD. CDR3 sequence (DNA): TGTGCCACCCAACCCAGGGAGGATGGCTACACCTTC. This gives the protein CATQPREDGYTF.

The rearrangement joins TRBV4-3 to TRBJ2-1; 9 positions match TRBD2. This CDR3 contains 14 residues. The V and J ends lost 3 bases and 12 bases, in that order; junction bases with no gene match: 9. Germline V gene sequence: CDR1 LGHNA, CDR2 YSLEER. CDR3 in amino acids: CASSQGLSGGRQFF. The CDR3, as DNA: TGCGCCAGCAGCCAGGGTCTAAGCGGGGGGAGGCAGTTCTTC.

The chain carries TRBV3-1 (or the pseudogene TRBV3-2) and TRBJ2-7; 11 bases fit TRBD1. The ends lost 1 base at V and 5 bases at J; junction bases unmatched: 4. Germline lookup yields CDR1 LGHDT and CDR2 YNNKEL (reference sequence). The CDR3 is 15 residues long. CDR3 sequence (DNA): TGTGCCAGCAGCCAAGTCCGGACAGGGGGCAACGAGCAGTACTTC. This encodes CASSQVRTGGNEQYF.

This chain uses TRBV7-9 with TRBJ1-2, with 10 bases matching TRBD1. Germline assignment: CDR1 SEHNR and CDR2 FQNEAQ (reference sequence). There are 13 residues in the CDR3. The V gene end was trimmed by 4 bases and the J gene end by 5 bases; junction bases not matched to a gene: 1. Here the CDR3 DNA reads TGTGCCAGCAGCTGGGGACAGGGGTATGGCTACACCTTC. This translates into CASSWGQGYGYTF.

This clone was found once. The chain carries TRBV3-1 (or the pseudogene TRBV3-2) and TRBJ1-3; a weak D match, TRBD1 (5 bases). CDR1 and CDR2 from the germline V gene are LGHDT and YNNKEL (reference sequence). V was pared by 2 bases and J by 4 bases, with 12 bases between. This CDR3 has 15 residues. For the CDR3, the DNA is TGTGCCAGCAGCCAAACAGGCATTAGGGGAAACACCATATATTTT. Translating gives CASSQTGIRGNTIYF.

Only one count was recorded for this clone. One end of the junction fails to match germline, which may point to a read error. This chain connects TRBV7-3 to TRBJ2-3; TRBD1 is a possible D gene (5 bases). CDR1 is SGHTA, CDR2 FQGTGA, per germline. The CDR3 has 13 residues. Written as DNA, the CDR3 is TGTGCCAGCACCTTACAGGGCACAGATACGCAGTATTTT. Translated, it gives CASTLQGTDTQYF.

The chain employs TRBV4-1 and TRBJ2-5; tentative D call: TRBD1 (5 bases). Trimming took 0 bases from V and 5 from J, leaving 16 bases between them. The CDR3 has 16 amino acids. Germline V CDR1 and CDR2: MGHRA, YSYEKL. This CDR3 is CASSQDGGAIWETQYF. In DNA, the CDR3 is TGCGCCAGCAGCCAAGACGGTGGGGCTATTTGGGAGACCCAGTACTTC.

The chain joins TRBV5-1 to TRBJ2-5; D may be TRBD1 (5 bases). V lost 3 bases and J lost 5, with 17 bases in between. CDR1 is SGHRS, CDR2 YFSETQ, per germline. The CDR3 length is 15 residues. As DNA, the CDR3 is TGCGCCAGCAGCTCCCGACAGACAGAGCCCGAGACCCAGTACTTC. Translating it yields CASSSRQTEPETQYF.

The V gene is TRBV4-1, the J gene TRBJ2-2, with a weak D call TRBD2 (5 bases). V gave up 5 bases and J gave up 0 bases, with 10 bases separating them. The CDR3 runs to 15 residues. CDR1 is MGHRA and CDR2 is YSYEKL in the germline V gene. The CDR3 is CASSYGIANTGELFF. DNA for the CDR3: TGCGCCAGCAGCTACGGGATTGCGAACACCGGGGAGCTGTTTTTT.

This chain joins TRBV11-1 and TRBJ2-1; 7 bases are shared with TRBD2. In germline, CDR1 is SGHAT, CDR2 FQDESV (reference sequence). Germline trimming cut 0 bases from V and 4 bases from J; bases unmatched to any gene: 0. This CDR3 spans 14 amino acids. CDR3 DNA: TGTGCCAGCAGCTTAGCGGGGGGGTACAATGAGCAGTTCTTC. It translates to CASSLAGGYNEQFF.

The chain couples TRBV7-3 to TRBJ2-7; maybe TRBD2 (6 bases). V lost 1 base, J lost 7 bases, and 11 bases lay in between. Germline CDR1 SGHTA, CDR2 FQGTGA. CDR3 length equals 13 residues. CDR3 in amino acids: CASSLNTGGEQYF. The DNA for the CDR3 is TGTGCCAGCAGCTTAAACACTGGGGGGGAGCAGTACTTC.

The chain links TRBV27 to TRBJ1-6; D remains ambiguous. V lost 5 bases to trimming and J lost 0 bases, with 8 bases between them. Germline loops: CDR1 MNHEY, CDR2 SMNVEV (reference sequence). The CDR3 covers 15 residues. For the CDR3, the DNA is TGTGCCAGCAGTGAATCGAGCTCCTATAATTCACCCCTCCACTTT. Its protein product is CASSESSSYNSPLHF.

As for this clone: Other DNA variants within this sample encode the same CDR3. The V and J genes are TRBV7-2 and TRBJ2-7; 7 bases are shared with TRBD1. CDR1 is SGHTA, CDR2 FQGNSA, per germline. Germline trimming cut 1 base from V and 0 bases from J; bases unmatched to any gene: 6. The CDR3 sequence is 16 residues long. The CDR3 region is CASSLVGSGGSYEQYF. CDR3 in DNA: TGTGCCAGCAGCTTAGTAGGGTCAGGGGGCTCCTACGAGCAGTACTTC.

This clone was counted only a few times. CDR3 in amino acids: CASSIEGRTSSGNTIYF. The CDR3 nucleotides read TGTGCCAGTAGTATAGAGGGCAGGACAAGCTCTGGAAACACCATATATTTT. V and J are TRBV19 and TRBJ1-3; D is perhaps TRBD1 (5 bases). Germline CDR1 reads LNHDA; CDR2 reads SQIVND (reference sequence). This CDR3 contains 17 residues. V shed 0 bases and J shed 0 bases, with 12 bases lying between them. The variable domain in full, completed from reference TRBV19 and TRBJ1-3, reads DGGITQSPKYLFRKEGQNVTLSCEQNLNHDAMYWYRQDPGQGLRLIYYSQIVNDFQKGDIAEGYSVSREKKESFPLTVTSAQKNPTAFYLCASSIEGRTSSGNTIYFGEGSWLTVV.

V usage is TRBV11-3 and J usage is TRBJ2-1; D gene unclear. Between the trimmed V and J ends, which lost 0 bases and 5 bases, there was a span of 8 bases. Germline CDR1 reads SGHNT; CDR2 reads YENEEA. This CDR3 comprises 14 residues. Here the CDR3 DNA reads TGTGCCAGCAGCTTAGAGCACAGAAACAATGAGCAGTTCTTC. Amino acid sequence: CASSLEHRNNEQFF. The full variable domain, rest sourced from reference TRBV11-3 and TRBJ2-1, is EAGVVQSPRYKIIEKKQPVAFWCNPISGHNTLYWYLQNLGQGPELLIRYENEEAVDDSQLPKDRFSAERLKGVDSTLKIQPAELGDSAVYLCASSLEHRNNEQFFGPGTRLTVL.

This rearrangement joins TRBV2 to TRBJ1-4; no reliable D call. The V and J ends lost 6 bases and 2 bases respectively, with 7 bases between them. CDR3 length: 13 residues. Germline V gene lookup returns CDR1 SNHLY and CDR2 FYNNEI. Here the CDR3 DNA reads TGTGCCAGCAGGGCCGATACTAATGAAAAACTGTTTTTT. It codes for CASRADTNEKLFF.

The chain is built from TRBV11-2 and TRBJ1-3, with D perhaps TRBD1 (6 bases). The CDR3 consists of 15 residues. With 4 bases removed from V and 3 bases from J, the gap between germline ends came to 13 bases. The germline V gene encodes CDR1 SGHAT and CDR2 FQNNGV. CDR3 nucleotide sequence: TGTGCCAGCAGCTCACTACAGGGTGTTGGAAACACCATATATTTT. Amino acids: CASSSLQGVGNTIYF.

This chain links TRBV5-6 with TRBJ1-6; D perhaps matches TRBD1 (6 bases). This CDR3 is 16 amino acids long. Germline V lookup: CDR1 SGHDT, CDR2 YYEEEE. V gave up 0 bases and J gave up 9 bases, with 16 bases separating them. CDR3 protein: CASSLALGGLASPLHF. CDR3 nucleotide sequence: TGTGCCAGCAGCTTGGCCTTGGGGGGGCTGGCTTCACCCCTCCACTTT. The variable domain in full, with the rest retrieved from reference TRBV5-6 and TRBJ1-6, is DAGVTQSPTHLIKTRGQQVTLRCSPKSGHDTVSWYQQALGQGPQFIFQYYEEEERQRGNFPDRFSGHQFPNYSSELNVNALLLGDSALYLCASSLALGGLASPLHFGNGTRLTVT.